This T cell receptor (beta chain) originates from a study of T cell responses to AZD1222 COVID-19 vaccine (dated by TCRdb to 2020 to 2023). Looking at the study overall: AZD1222 recipients with second doses at about 4 weeks or about 12 weeks were pooled, because spike-specific TCR depth and breadth did not differ between schedules. TCR sequencing was performed for 230 to 250 trial participants, of whom some 200 were given two doses of AZD1222 and around 25 were given two doses of MenACWY control vaccine. Trial participants were enrolled by age into 18-55, 56-69 and 70-plus year subgroups, with around 150, 28 and 57 TCR-sequenced participants respectively. Summary of the overall study and its limitations: Participants were mostly white British and included more females than males, and it was suggested by the authors that clonal diversity may have been underestimated. Conclusions about previously exposed vaccinees are limited, since just five or six AZD1222 recipients were seropositive for SARS-CoV-2 at baseline. The 56-69-year group was small, and its depth increase did not reach significance, likely because of low power. After two AZD1222 doses, both the breadth and the depth of spike-specific TCRs were significantly higher than at day 0 and than in MenACWY recipients. Nearly half of unique spike-specific TCRs reportedly recognized epitopes outside regions mutated in the B.1.351 and B.1.1.7 variants. The whole spike protein was spanned by vaccine-associated CD4 TCRs, and dominant responses were seen in regions 160-218 and 743-854. Because no day 14 peak-response samples were available, repertoires were characterized only after the peak T cell response.

Sequences LNHDA (CDR1) and SQIVND (CDR2) are obtained from the germline V gene (reference sequence). The CDR3 measures 17 amino acids from cysteine to phenylalanine. Only CDR3 DNA remains: 51 bases, in frame from the first base. Relative to germline, V is missing 5 bases and J is missing 3 bases, with 8 bases of the junction outside any gene match. The CDR3 regions of human TCRbeta chains were analyzed by immunosequencing. The study's processing was this. TCRs in the repertoires were compared against a reference library of SARS-CoV-2-specific TCRs that had been generated with the MIRA antigen-specificity platform. Breadth meant the fraction of unique TCRs that were SARS-CoV-2-associated, whereas depth meant the fraction of total T cells that were SARS-CoV-2-associated. Each spike-specific TCR was assigned to its reactive spike region and to a CD4 or CD8 class using the MIRA data. Log10-transformed breadth and depth values were compared by one-way ANOVA with Sidak's multiple comparisons tests. In its TCRdb copy, this immuneACCESS table keeps in-frame sequences only and misses some clones. Where compared with another copy, unresolved V genes explain less than half of these, and the others have no known cause. Clone size and V and J calls were adopted from that table, with D and trimming inferred from the DNA. In all, the sample holds approximately 120,000 clones, and about 85% of those were seen once. The ten largest clonotypes hold approximately 4.7% of the sample.

Read against the paper, the sample's time point label means: baseline before first vaccination. The vaccinee samples were drawn from two UK trials, COV001 and COV002, one of which was a single-blind randomized controlled phase 2/3 trial testing AZD1222 (ChAdOx1 nCoV-19) in healthy adults. For TCRbeta chain sequencing, PBMC samples from trial participants were taken at day 0 and at day 28 after the second dose. Notes on this clone: The specificity of this receptor is unknown. Base qualities are missing; no much larger clone stands one base away.

Material: peripheral blood, obtained on day 0 of AZD1222 vaccination. Here the chain combines TRBV19 and TRBJ2-6, with 9 bases matching TRBD2. The TCR was taken from an adult in good health. The DNA reads as follows: TGTGCCAGTAGTTTCGGCGGGAGGGCCGGTGGGGCCAACGTCCTGACTTTC. Translated, it gives CASSFGGRAGGANVLTF.